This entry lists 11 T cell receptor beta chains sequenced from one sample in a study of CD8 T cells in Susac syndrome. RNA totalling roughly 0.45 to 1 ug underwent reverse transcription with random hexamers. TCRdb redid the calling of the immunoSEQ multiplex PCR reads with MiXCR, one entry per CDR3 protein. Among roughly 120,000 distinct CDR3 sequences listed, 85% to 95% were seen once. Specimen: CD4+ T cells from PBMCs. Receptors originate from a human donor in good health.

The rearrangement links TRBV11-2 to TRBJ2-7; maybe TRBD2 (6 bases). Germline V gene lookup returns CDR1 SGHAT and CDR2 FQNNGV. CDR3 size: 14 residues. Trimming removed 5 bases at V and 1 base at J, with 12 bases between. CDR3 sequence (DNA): TGTGCCAGCAGCCTAGCGATTGGGTCCTACGAGCAGTACTTC. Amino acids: CASSLAIGSYEQYF. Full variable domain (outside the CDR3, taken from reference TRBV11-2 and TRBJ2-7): EAGVAQSPRYKIIEKRQSVAFWCNPISGHATLYWYQQILGQGPKLLIQFQNNGVVDDSQLPKDRFSAERLKGVDSTLKIQPAKLEDSAVYLCASSLAIGSYEQYFGPGTRLTVT.

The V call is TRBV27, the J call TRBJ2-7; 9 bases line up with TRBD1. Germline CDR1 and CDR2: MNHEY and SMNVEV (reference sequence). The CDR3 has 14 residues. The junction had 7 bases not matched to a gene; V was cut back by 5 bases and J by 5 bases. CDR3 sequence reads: CASSGQGWGDEQYF. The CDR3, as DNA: TGTGCCAGCAGTGGACAGGGGTGGGGTGACGAGCAGTACTTC.

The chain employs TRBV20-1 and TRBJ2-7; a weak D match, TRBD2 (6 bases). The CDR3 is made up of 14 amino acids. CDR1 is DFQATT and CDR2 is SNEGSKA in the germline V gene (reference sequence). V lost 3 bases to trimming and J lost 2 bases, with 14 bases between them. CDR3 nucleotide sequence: TGCAGTGCTAGTCTTCCGGGACTCCCCTACGAGCAGTACTTC. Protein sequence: CSASLPGLPYEQYF.

The CDR3 loop reads CASSPGGLAASYEQYF. The CDR3 DNA is TGTGCCAGCAGTCCGGGGGGGCTAGCGGCGTCCTACGAGCAGTACTTC. This sequence joins TRBV4-2 and TRBJ2-7; 8 bases are a match to TRBD2. This CDR3 is built from 16 residues. From germline, CDR1 is LGHNA and CDR2 YNFKEQ. The junction had 11 bases not matched to a gene; V was cut back by 6 bases and J by 1 base.

For the CDR3, the DNA is TGTGCCAGCAGTGCGGGACAGTCTGGAAACACCATATATTTT. Translation gives CASSAGQSGNTIYF. The chain carries TRBV2 and TRBJ1-3; the match to TRBD1 covers 7 bases. Germline V lookup: CDR1 SNHLY, CDR2 FYNNEI. The CDR3 totals 14 residues. J lost 1 base, V lost 4 bases, and 1 base had no gene match. Looking up the rest from reference TRBV2 and TRBJ1-3 gives the full variable domain: EPEVTQTPSHQVTQMGQEVILRCVPISNHLYFYWYRQILGQKVEFLVSFYNNEISEKSEIFDDQFSVERPDGSNFTLKIRSTKLEDSAMYFCASSAGQSGNTIYFGEGSWLTVV.

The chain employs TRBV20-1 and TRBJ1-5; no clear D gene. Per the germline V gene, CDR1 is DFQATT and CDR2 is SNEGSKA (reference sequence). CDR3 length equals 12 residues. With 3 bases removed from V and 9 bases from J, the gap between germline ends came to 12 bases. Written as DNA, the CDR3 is TGCAGTGCTAGTAATCGGGTAGGGCCCCAGCATTTT. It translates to CSASNRVGPQHF.

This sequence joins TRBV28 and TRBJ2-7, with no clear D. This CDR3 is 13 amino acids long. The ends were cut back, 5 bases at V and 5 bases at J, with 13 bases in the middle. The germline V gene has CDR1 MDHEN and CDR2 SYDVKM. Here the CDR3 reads CASSPPASNEQYF. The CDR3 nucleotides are TGTGCCAGCAGTCCCCCGGCTTCCAACGAGCAGTACTTC.

This CDR3 reads CASSFLPNQPQHF. CDR3 bases: TGTGCCAGCTCCTTTCTTCCCAATCAGCCCCAGCATTTT. This chain uses TRBV27 with TRBJ1-5; D unclear. There are 13 residues in the CDR3. In germline, CDR1 is MNHEY, CDR2 SMNVEV (reference sequence). V was trimmed by 8 bases and J by 3 bases, leaving 11 bases between them.

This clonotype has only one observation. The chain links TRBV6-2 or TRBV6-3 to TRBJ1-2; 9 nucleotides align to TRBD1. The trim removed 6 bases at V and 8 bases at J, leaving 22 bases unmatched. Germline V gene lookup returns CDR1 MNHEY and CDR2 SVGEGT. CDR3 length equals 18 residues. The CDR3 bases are TGTGCCAGCAGAAATAACCGGGACAGGGTACGGGGCCGCCCAGGCTACACCTTC. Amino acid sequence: CASRNNRDRVRGRPGYTF.

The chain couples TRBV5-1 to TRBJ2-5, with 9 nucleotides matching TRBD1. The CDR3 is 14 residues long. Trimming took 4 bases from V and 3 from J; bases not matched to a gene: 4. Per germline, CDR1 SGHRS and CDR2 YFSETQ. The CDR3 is CASSKGQGEETQYF. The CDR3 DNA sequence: TGCGCCAGCAGCAAGGGACAGGGAGAAGAGACCCAGTACTTC.

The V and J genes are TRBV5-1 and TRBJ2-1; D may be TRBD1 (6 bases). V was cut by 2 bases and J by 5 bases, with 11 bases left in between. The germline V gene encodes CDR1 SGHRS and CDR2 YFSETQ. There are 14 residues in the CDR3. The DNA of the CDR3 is TGCGCCAGCAGCTTTACAGGGCTTAACAATGAGCAGTTCTTC. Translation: CASSFTGLNNEQFF.